A single sample is the source of the 19 T cell receptor beta chains below, sequenced in a study of blood T cells in healthy people across ages (dated by TCRdb to 2013 to 2016). To prepare the library, 5' RACE was applied. The listed sequencing device is Illumina HiSeq 2500. A second PCR of roughly 7 to 11 cycles was performed with a sample-barcoded 5' primer and a J-beta primer mix. The public reads were run again by TCRdb, first through fastp at Q25 and then through MiXCR, and only productive beta chains were kept. Identical CDR3 protein sequences are pooled into one entry, listed with their most common genes and DNA. Recorded for this sample are around 1.5 million distinct CDR3 sequences; approximately 59% of them occurred a single time. The ten largest account for more than 6% of the sample. Sequenced: blood. The source is a man aged 18 to 30 in good health.

The chain has TRBV5-5 and TRBJ2-4; 9 bases line up with TRBD2. The V gene's germline CDR1 is SGHKS and CDR2 YYEKEE (reference sequence). This CDR3 contains 16 residues. Trimming took 2 bases from V and 2 from J; bases not matched to a gene: 5. Written as DNA, the CDR3 is TGTGCCAGCAGCTTCGGACTAGCGACATCCAAAAACATTCAGTACTTC. Translating gives CASSFGLATSKNIQYF.

The rearrangement uses TRBV20-1 and TRBJ2-7, with D possibly being TRBD1 (6 bases). V lost 4 bases and J lost 3, with 10 bases in between. Germline V CDR1 and CDR2: DFQATT, SNEGSKA (reference sequence). The CDR3 totals 12 residues. CDR3 sequence: CSAKRDIYEQYF. The CDR3 nucleotides are TGCAGTGCTAAGAGGGACATCTACGAGCAGTACTTC.

This clonotype was picked up a small number of times. The chain is built from TRBV6-5 and TRBJ2-1, with D possibly TRBD2 on 6 matching bases. The DNA matches TRBJ2-7 better at its end, which makes the J call doubtful. Germline V gives CDR1 MNHEY, CDR2 SVGAGI. CDR3 length equals 13 residues. The CDR3, as DNA: TGTGCCAGCAGACCGGGACTCCCCTCCGAGCAGTACTTC. Translating gives CASRPGLPSEQYF.

The chain couples TRBV12-3 or TRBV12-4 to TRBJ1-4; no reliable D call. The CDR3 is 14 amino acids. Trimming removed 6 bases at V and 4 bases at J, with 12 bases between. CDR3 DNA sequence: TGTGCCAGCAGAACGACACTGGGTAATGAAAAACTGTTTTTT. As protein: CASRTTLGNEKLFF.

The chain combines TRBV10-3 with TRBJ2-5, with 7 bases fitting TRBD2. The J call may be incorrect, as the DNA end agrees better with TRBJ2-7. In germline, CDR1 is ENHRY, CDR2 SYGVKD. This CDR3 contains 14 residues. In DNA form, the CDR3 reads TGTGCCATCAGTGGAGGGACTACTGTTGCCGAGCAGTACTTC. It specifies CAISGGTTVAEQYF.

The chain carries TRBV7-9 and TRBJ1-4; D remains unclear. CDR3 length: 14 residues. Germline values: CDR1 SEHNR, CDR2 FQNEAQ (reference sequence). V lost 4 bases and J 4 bases, leaving 10 bases between the germline ends. The CDR3 region is CASSSSDYNEKLFF. The DNA for the CDR3 is TGTGCCAGCAGCTCATCGGATTATAATGAAAAACTGTTTTTT.

The CDR3 sequence is CATKGEKWSSYEQYF. In DNA, the CDR3 is TGTGCCACCAAGGGCGAAAAATGGAGCTCCTACGAGCAGTACTTC. This chain connects TRBV6-5 to TRBJ2-7; unclear D gene. Trimming stripped 10 bases from V and 0 bases from J, with 19 bases between. This CDR3 has 15 residues. Germline CDR1 MNHEY, CDR2 SVGAGI.

V gene TRBV6-2 or TRBV6-3 combines with J gene TRBJ2-1; 13 bases align to TRBD2. The trim removed 6 bases at V and 5 bases at J, leaving 7 bases unmatched. The CDR3 has 16 residues. Per the germline V gene, CDR1 is MNHEY and CDR2 is SVGEGT. The CDR3 protein is CASSRAGTSGNNEQFF. CDR3 sequence (DNA): TGTGCCAGCAGCCGTGCCGGGACTAGCGGGAACAATGAGCAGTTCTTC.

In its sample, this clonotype was seen a few times. V is TRBV3-1 and J is TRBJ2-6; D remains ambiguous. V shed 4 bases and J shed 1 base, with 8 bases lying between them. In germline, CDR1 is LGHDT, CDR2 YNNKEL (reference sequence). CDR3 length: 15 residues. The CDR3 region is CASSPRDSGANVLTF. In DNA form, the CDR3 reads TGTGCCAGCAGCCCAAGAGATTCTGGGGCCAACGTCCTGACTTTC.

This clonotype has just a few counts. This sequence joins TRBV12-3 or TRBV12-4 and TRBJ2-5; tentatively, D is TRBD1 (6 bases). With 3 bases removed from V and 11 bases from J, the gap between germline ends came to 16 bases. The CDR3 has 13 amino acids. The CDR3 spells CASSLIEGQGQYF. In DNA form, the CDR3 reads TGTGCCAGCAGTTTGATCGAGGGCCAGGGGCAGTACTTC.

This clonotype was seen a handful of times. The V call is TRBV7-6, the J call TRBJ2-7, with D unclear. Germline V gene data show CDR1 as SGHVS and CDR2 as FNYEAQ. The CDR3 runs 15 residues. V was clipped by 5 bases and J by 1 base, with 15 bases between them. The chain's CDR3 is CASSPPQKPSYEQYF. In nucleotides, the CDR3 is TGTGCCAGCAGCCCCCCGCAGAAACCATCCTACGAGCAGTACTTC.

This clonotype was seen a single time. This chain links TRBV6-1 with TRBJ2-7; 7 bases are shared with TRBD1. The assigned J gene may be wrong: the sequence end matches TRBJ2-5 better. CDR1 is MNHNS, CDR2 SASEGT, per germline. The CDR3 length is 14 residues. As DNA, the CDR3 is TGTGCCAGCAGTCTCGGACAGGAGGTAGAGACCCAGTACTTC. Its translation: CASSLGQEVETQYF.

The genes are TRBV20-1 and TRBJ1-2; D is possibly TRBD1 (5 bases). V dropped 3 bases and J dropped 5 bases, with 19 bases sitting between them. Per the germline V gene, CDR1 is DFQATT and CDR2 is SNEGSKA (reference sequence). The CDR3 is made up of 15 amino acids. CDR3 nucleotides: TGCAGTGCTAGTCTTGGGGGAGCGAAGGGTTATGGCTACACCTTC. Translation: CSASLGGAKGYGYTF.

J is TRBJ2-1 and V is TRBV15, with TRBD2 matching 10 bases. The CDR3 extends over 14 amino acids. Germline loops: CDR1 LNHNV, CDR2 YYDKDF (reference sequence). V shed 6 bases and J 9 bases; nucleotides not matched to a gene: 8. The CDR3 region is CATRSSGGGAEQFF. CDR3 DNA sequence: TGTGCCACCAGATCTAGCGGGGGAGGAGCTGAGCAGTTCTTC.

V gene TRBV3-1 combines with J gene TRBJ2-3; possibly TRBD1 or TRBD2 for D (6 bases each). Germline lookup yields CDR1 LGHDT and CDR2 YNNKEL (reference sequence). The CDR3 is made up of 15 amino acids. Trimming cost V 3 bases and J 9 bases, with 19 bases left between them. The CDR3 nucleotides are TGTGCCAGCAGCCAGGAACAACAGGGACTGGGGACGCAGTATTTT. Translated, it gives CASSQEQQGLGTQYF.

The table lists this clonotype with many counts. V gene TRBV29-1 combines with J gene TRBJ2-7, with 7 bases matching TRBD2. The CDR3 loop spans 13 amino acids. The junction had 8 bases not matched to a gene; V was cut back by 6 bases and J by 3 bases. CDR1 SQVTM and CDR2 ANQGSEA come from the germline V gene. The CDR3 region has the DNA TGCAGCGTACGTAGCGGGCCCTTCTACGAGCAGTACTTC. Its translation: CSVRSGPFYEQYF.

A word on this clonotype: One end of the junction varies from germline; a read error may be responsible. The rearrangement joins TRBV27 to TRBJ1-5; D is possibly TRBD1 (5 bases). The CDR3 has 14 residues. The germline V gene encodes CDR1 MNHEY and CDR2 SMNVEV (reference sequence). The CDR3 loop reads CASSPIQGSQPLHF. CDR3 DNA sequence: TGTGCCAGCAGCCCCATTCAGGGCAGTCAGCCCCTGCATTTT.

This chain connects TRBV20-1 to TRBJ2-1; TRBD2 agrees at 11 bases. The CDR3 covers 20 residues. V lost 3 bases, J lost 0 bases, and 16 bases stayed unmatched. Germline assignment: CDR1 DFQATT and CDR2 SNEGSKA (reference sequence). The CDR3 DNA reads as TGCAGTGCTAGTATCGGGGCTAGCGGGGGGCCCCATAGCTCCTACAATGAGCAGTTCTTC. It yields the protein CSASIGASGGPHSSYNEQFF.

This clonotype was counted a few times. CDR3: CASSLSSAYYEQYF. The CDR3 DNA reads as TGTGCCAGCAGTTTAAGTTCAGCTTACTACGAGCAGTACTTC. The V gene is TRBV27, the J gene TRBJ2-4; unclear D gene. TRBJ2-7 explains the end of the DNA better; the J call may be wrong. This CDR3 region has 14 residues. The germline CDR1 and CDR2 sequences are MNHEY and SMNVEV (reference sequence).